The 30 T cell receptor beta chains given below trace back to one sample, sequenced in a study of shared T cell receptors in the human thymus. Profiling relied on immunoSEQ multiplex PCR, and the TCRdb table lists in-frame clones only, not all of them. The sample has 450,000 to 650,000 clones, around three quarters seen once; the top ten hold more than 0.01%. Separately, the same data were catalogued under a study of human thymus T cells.

Sequenced material: thymocytes. The receptors stem from a boy in the first two years of life with a congenital heart defect.

This clone was counted a single time. The chain recombines TRBV29-1 with TRBJ2-3; 9 bases map to TRBD1. The CDR3 is 13 residues long. Looked up from germline, CDR1 is SQVTM and CDR2 is ANQGSEA. The CDR3 sequence is CRVQGALTDTQYF. The CDR3 nucleotides read TGCAGGGTACAGGGGGCCCTTACAGATACGCAGTATTTT.

V and J are TRBV2 and TRBJ2-7; 7 bases are shared with TRBD1. The CDR3 totals 14 residues. The V and J ends lost 7 bases and 0 bases, in that order; junction bases with no gene match: 6. The germline CDR1 and CDR2 sequences are SNHLY and FYNNEI. The CDR3 DNA follows: TGTGCCAGCACTAGGGGACAGAGCTCCTACGAGCAGTACTTC. It translates to CASTRGQSSYEQYF.

V usage is TRBV2 and J usage is TRBJ1-2; 8 nucleotides align to TRBD1. Germline V gives CDR1 SNHLY, CDR2 FYNNEI. Trimming removed 5 bases from V and 0 bases from J; junction bases left unmatched: 8. CDR3 length: 16 residues. The CDR3 nucleotides read TGTGCCAGCAGTCTTCTGGGACAGGACTCTAACTATGGCTACACCTTC. Its protein is CASSLLGQDSNYGYTF.

The V gene is TRBV28, the J gene TRBJ1-2, with 8 bases that match TRBD1. The CDR3 is 14 amino acids. After removal of 4 bases from V and 2 bases from J, the junction contained 3 bases not matched to a gene. Germline CDR1 and CDR2: MDHEN and SYDVKM. CDR3 loop: CASSSPGGNYGYTF. The CDR3 DNA reads TGTGCCAGCAGTTCCCCAGGGGGCAACTATGGCTACACCTTC.

There are a few counts of this clone. The V gene is TRBV27, the J gene TRBJ2-1; the match to TRBD2 covers 7 bases. V lost 7 bases to trimming and J lost 3 bases; unmatched junction nucleotides: 12. The CDR3 runs to 16 residues. Looked up from germline, CDR1 is MNHEY and CDR2 is SMNVEV (reference sequence). The CDR3 loop reads CASTPPGGGDYNEQFF. CDR3 nucleotides: TGTGCCAGCACGCCCCCCGGGGGAGGGGACTACAATGAGCAGTTCTTC.

The gene calls are TRBV15 and TRBJ2-1; D is uncertain. CDR1 is LNHNV and CDR2 is YYDKDF in the germline V gene (reference sequence). Trimming pared 3 bases from V and 8 bases from J, leaving 11 bases between. The CDR3 runs 13 residues. The CDR3 here is CATSRPGLDEQFF. CDR3 DNA: TGTGCCACCAGCAGGCCTGGCCTCGATGAGCAGTTCTTC.

This chain uses TRBV27 with TRBJ2-6, with 8 nucleotides matching TRBD1. The CDR3 is made up of 16 amino acids. Germline-derived CDR1 and CDR2 are MNHEY and SMNVEV (reference sequence). The junction had 6 bases not matched to a gene; V was cut back by 5 bases and J by 3 bases. The chain's CDR3 is CASSPPTGVGANVLTF. The CDR3 coding sequence is TGTGCCAGCAGTCCCCCGACAGGGGTTGGGGCCAACGTCCTGACTTTC.

This clone was recorded only once. This sequence joins TRBV29-1 and TRBJ2-1; TRBD1 aligns across 8 bases. The ends lost 5 bases at V and 5 bases at J; junction bases unmatched: 8. The CDR3 is 14 residues long. Germline loops: CDR1 SQVTM, CDR2 ANQGSEA. The CDR3 loop is CSVIQPGQDNEQFF. CDR3 in DNA: TGCAGCGTTATTCAACCGGGACAGGACAATGAGCAGTTCTTC.

The chain has TRBV5-1 and TRBJ2-7; the D is unclear. From germline, CDR1 is SGHRS and CDR2 YFSETQ. Trimming removed 3 bases from V and 1 base from J, with 20 bases in between. The CDR3 is 17 residues long. The CDR3: CASSSWPRQASSYEQYF. In DNA form, the CDR3 reads TGCGCCAGCAGCTCGTGGCCCCGCCAAGCGTCGTCCTACGAGCAGTACTTC.

Of note for this clone: Other DNA sequences in this specimen translate into the identical CDR3. V is TRBV4-3 and J is TRBJ1-2; tentative D call: TRBD1 (6 bases). The CDR3 length is 15 residues. The germline CDR1 and CDR2 sequences are LGHNA and YSLEER. V lost 4 bases and J 4 bases, leaving 16 bases between the germline ends. The CDR3 DNA follows: TGCGCCAGCAGCCCTTCAGGGGACGGAACCTATGGCTACACCTTC. As protein: CASSPSGDGTYGYTF.

The V gene is TRBV5-8, the J gene TRBJ1-5; the D is unclear. The CDR3 covers 17 residues. In germline, CDR1 is SGHTS, CDR2 YDEGEE. V lost 4 bases and J 3 bases, leaving 20 bases between the germline ends. The CDR3 nucleotides read TGTGCCAGCAGCACCACACTGGTAACGGGGATCAATCAGCCCCAGCATTTT. Encoded protein: CASSTTLVTGINQPQHF.

The chain couples TRBV30 to TRBJ2-7; 7 bases line up with TRBD2. The germline V gene encodes CDR1 GTSNPN and CDR2 SVGIG (reference sequence). There are 14 residues in the CDR3. V lost 4 bases, J lost 0 bases, and 6 bases stayed unmatched. The CDR3 nucleotides are TGTGCCTGGACTGGCGGGGGATCCTCCTACGAGCAGTACTTC. Translation: CAWTGGGSSYEQYF.

The chain uses TRBV4-1 and TRBJ2-1; the match to TRBD2 covers 10 bases. Germline CDR1 reads MGHRA; CDR2 reads YSYEKL. This CDR3 comprises 18 residues. V dropped 0 bases and J dropped 5; count of bases not matched to a gene: 10. CDR3 amino acids: CASSQDQAGGPRNNEQFF. CDR3 nucleotides: TGCGCCAGCAGCCAAGATCAAGCGGGAGGGCCTAGGAACAATGAGCAGTTCTTC.

This clone appeared once. The chain uses TRBV7-3 and TRBJ1-1, with 8 bases fitting TRBD1. V shed 5 bases, J shed 1 base, and the junction held 6 bases outside the gene matches. Germline assignment: CDR1 SGHTA and CDR2 FQGTGA. The CDR3 totals 15 residues. CDR3 in DNA: TGTGCCAGCAGCCCGACTGGGACAGGGAACACTGAAGCTTTCTTT. Its translation is CASSPTGTGNTEAFF.

The gene calls are TRBV7-9 and TRBJ1-2; 9 bases match TRBD1. Germline assignment: CDR1 SEHNR and CDR2 FQNEAQ (reference sequence). Losses at the gene ends were 1 base for V and 8 bases for J; bases not matched to a gene: 5. The CDR3 is made up of 14 amino acids. The CDR3 spells CASSLDRTGDGYTF. The CDR3, as DNA: TGTGCCAGCAGCTTAGACAGGACAGGGGACGGCTACACCTTC.

This chain connects TRBV2 to TRBJ2-5; 13 bases match TRBD2. V lost 4 bases and J lost 2; bases outside the gene matches: 16. The germline CDR1 and CDR2 sequences are SNHLY and FYNNEI. The CDR3 runs 20 residues. CDR3 DNA sequence: TGTGCCAGCAGTGCCCCCGGGACAGTGAAACTAGCGGGAGGGCAAGAGACCCAGTACTTC. It codes for CASSAPGTVKLAGGQETQYF.

This sequence joins TRBV15 and TRBJ1-3; 8 bases align to TRBD1. V shed 3 bases, J shed 1 base, and the junction held 11 bases outside the gene matches. CDR3 length equals 18 residues. Germline V gene sequence: CDR1 LNHNV, CDR2 YYDKDF (reference sequence). The CDR3 region has the DNA TGTGCCACCAGCAGGGAAGGTCGGACAGGGAGATCTGGAAACACCATATATTTT. Protein: CATSREGRTGRSGNTIYF. The entire variable domain, with the rest obtained from reference TRBV15 and TRBJ1-3, is as follows: DAMVIQNPRYQVTQFGKPVTLSCSQTLNHNVMYWYQQKSSQAPKLLFHYYDKDFNNEADTPDNFQSRRPNTSFCFLDIRSPGLGDTAMYLCATSREGRTGRSGNTIYFGEGSWLTVV.

This clone turned up a few times. This chain links TRBV5-6 with TRBJ1-4, with a weak D call TRBD1 (5 bases). The CDR3 runs to 15 residues. Per germline, CDR1 SGHDT and CDR2 YYEEEE. The V end was cut by 4 bases, the J end by 8 bases, with 18 bases between. As DNA, the CDR3 is TGTGCCAGCAGCCCACCGGGACTCCCCCGAGAAAAACTGTTTTTT. As protein: CASSPPGLPREKLFF.

In this sample, this clone turned up a few times. This chain joins TRBV5-6 and TRBJ2-1; 13 bases map to TRBD2. The CDR3 has 16 residues. The V segment lost 1 base and the J segment 5 bases; nucleotides outside the gene matches: 3. Germline CDR1 and CDR2: SGHDT and YYEEEE. In nucleotides, the CDR3 is TGTGCCAGCAGCTTGACTAGCGGGAGGGGACACAATGAGCAGTTCTTC. Amino acids: CASSLTSGRGHNEQFF.

V is TRBV28 and J is TRBJ2-7; TRBD1 matches at 8 bases. The V and J ends lost 5 bases and 4 bases, in that order; junction bases with no gene match: 10. The CDR3 has 15 residues. Germline V lookup: CDR1 MDHEN, CDR2 SYDVKM. CDR3 residues: CASSRLGTGDYEQYF. The CDR3 nucleotides read TGTGCCAGCAGTCGCCTTGGGACAGGAGATTACGAGCAGTACTTC.

The chain is built from TRBV21-1 and TRBJ2-3; TRBD1 was called by the table and not checked on the DNA. TRBV21-1 is described as a pseudogene. The CDR3 has 15 residues. CDR3: CASSKVGGPGDTQYF. The CDR3 DNA is TGTGCCAGCAGCAAAGTTGGTGGGCCTGGCGATACGCAGTATTTT.

Note on this clone: The sample contains more than one DNA sequence encoding this CDR3. The chain joins TRBV27 to TRBJ2-5; 9 bases match TRBD1. Germline CDR1 and CDR2: MNHEY and SMNVEV (reference sequence). V lost 6 bases, J lost 2 bases, and 4 bases stayed unmatched. The CDR3 is made up of 14 amino acids. This CDR3 is CASRPDRGQETQYF. The CDR3 DNA sequence: TGTGCCAGCAGACCCGACAGGGGGCAAGAGACCCAGTACTTC.

This chain connects TRBV2 to TRBJ2-7, with 10 bases identical to TRBD2. Germline loops: CDR1 SNHLY, CDR2 FYNNEI. This CDR3 spans 16 amino acids. V lost 2 bases to trimming and J lost 4 bases; unmatched junction nucleotides: 8. CDR3 sequence: CASSELTSGTPYEQYF. In DNA, the CDR3 is TGTGCCAGCAGTGAATTAACTAGCGGGACCCCGTACGAGCAGTACTTC.

The chain links TRBV7-6 to TRBJ2-7; TRBD2 aligns across 14 bases. Germline CDR1 is SGHVS and CDR2 is FNYEAQ. The CDR3 loop spans 17 amino acids. V dropped 5 bases and J dropped 2; count of bases not matched to a gene: 8. CDR3 in amino acids: CASSTRETSGRAYEQYF. CDR3 nucleotide sequence: TGTGCCAGCAGCACGCGCGAGACTAGCGGGAGGGCCTACGAGCAGTACTTC.

The chain combines TRBV4-1 with TRBJ2-2; weak D call: TRBD2 (5 bases). The CDR3 extends over 17 amino acids. Germline CDR1 and CDR2: MGHRA and YSYEKL. Trimming left V 0 bases short and J 6 bases short, with 17 bases between. The DNA of the CDR3 is TGCGCCAGCAGCCAAGATCGAGAGGGATTGCTCTCCGGGGAGCTGTTTTTT. The encoded protein is CASSQDREGLLSGELFF.

This chain joins TRBV29-1 and TRBJ2-7; D might be TRBD2 (6 bases). Deletions cut 7 bases from V and 7 bases from J, with 20 bases between. The CDR3 sequence is 13 residues long. Germline-derived CDR1 and CDR2 are SQVTM and ANQGSEA. The CDR3 DNA reads TGCAGCGCTCGGGACTCCCGAGGCTCGGAGCAGTACTTC. The encoded protein is CSARDSRGSEQYF.

The chain couples TRBV27 to TRBJ2-1, with 9 bases fitting TRBD1. Germline trimming cut 0 bases from V and 3 bases from J; bases unmatched to any gene: 3. Germline V gene sequence: CDR1 MNHEY, CDR2 SMNVEV (reference sequence). The CDR3 runs to 16 residues. In nucleotides, the CDR3 is TGTGCCAGCAGTTTATCACACAGGGGGCTCTACAATGAGCAGTTCTTC. This translates into CASSLSHRGLYNEQFF.

The V gene is TRBV7-9, the J gene TRBJ1-1; TRBD1 matches 7 bases. Losses at the gene ends were 7 bases for V and 1 base for J; bases not matched to a gene: 9. This CDR3 comprises 15 residues. The germline gives CDR1 SEHNR, CDR2 FQNEAQ (reference sequence). Here the CDR3 DNA reads TGTGCCAGCAACGCCGGGACAGCGACGAACACTGAAGCTTTCTTT. Translation gives CASNAGTATNTEAFF.

Only one count was recorded for this clone. The chain recombines TRBV29-1 with TRBJ2-2; TRBD2 matches 14 bases. The V gene's germline CDR1 is SQVTM and CDR2 ANQGSEA. The V gene end was trimmed by 2 bases and the J gene end by 4 bases; junction bases not matched to a gene: 9. This CDR3 spans 18 amino acids. The CDR3 sequence: CSVENPGTSGSPTGELFF. DNA of the CDR3: TGCAGCGTTGAAAACCCCGGGACTAGCGGGAGTCCCACCGGGGAGCTGTTTTTT.

The chain has TRBV5-1 and TRBJ2-3, with 8 bases lining up with TRBD2. The CDR3 runs 18 residues. Germline V gives CDR1 SGHRS, CDR2 YFSETQ. The V segment lost 3 bases and the J segment 1 base; nucleotides outside the gene matches: 13. CDR3 sequence reads: CASSSGPGGLNRTDTQYF. For the CDR3, the DNA is TGCGCCAGCAGCTCCGGTCCGGGAGGGTTAAATCGCACAGATACGCAGTATTTT.